Below are 2 T cell receptor beta chains sequenced from a single sample in a study of blood T cell repertoires in COVID-19. Assay used: immunoSEQ multiplex PCR; TCRdb lists only in-frame clones, some missing. This sample yields about 370,000 clones, of which around 87% are seen a single time; approximately 1% belongs to the top ten. The sequenced sample was PBMCs or T cells enriched from blood (not recorded which). All receptors come from a man between 18 and 35 years old who had recovered from COVID-19.

The chain recombines TRBV5-8 with TRBJ2-2; 10 nucleotides line up with TRBD2. CDR1 and CDR2 from the germline V gene are SGHTS and YDEGEE. V gave up 3 bases and J gave up 3 bases; unmatched junction bases: 8. The CDR3 extends over 17 amino acids. The CDR3 loop reads CASSYTGTSDYTGELFF. CDR3 DNA sequence: TGTGCCAGCAGCTACACCGGGACTAGCGATTACACCGGGGAGCTGTTTTTT.

This clone was detected a few times. The chain employs TRBV11-3 and TRBJ1-2; the D gene is possibly TRBD1 (6 bases). V was trimmed by 1 base and J by 8 bases, leaving 14 bases between them. Germline V gives CDR1 SGHNT, CDR2 YENEEA. The CDR3 has 14 residues. The CDR3 DNA reads TGTGCCAGCAGCTTAGCCTCTACAGGGTACGGCTACACCTTC. This encodes CASSLASTGYGYTF.